The 24 T cell receptor beta chains presented below share a single source sample, sequenced in a study of shared clonotypes between healthy human individuals. TCRdb's table, derived via immunoSEQ multiplex PCR, lists solely in-frame clones and lacks some. The data show over a million clones, more than 60% seen once. What was sequenced was memory CD4+ T cells sorted from blood. The subset was: CD45RA-negative fraction. All receptors derive from a man between 18 and 29 years old in good health.

The CDR3 DNA is TGTGCCAGCACCCGGACACTTTACACAGATACGCAGTATTTT. Amino acid sequence: CASTRTLYTDTQYF. V is TRBV6-1 and J is TRBJ2-3, with D maybe TRBD1 (5 bases). CDR3 length equals 14 residues. Germline V gives CDR1 MNHNS, CDR2 SASEGT. Trimming pared 7 bases from V and 2 bases from J, leaving 13 bases between.

This sequence joins TRBV7-2 and TRBJ2-2; D remains unclear. Trimming stripped 1 base from V and 6 bases from J, with 9 bases between. Looked up from germline, CDR1 is SGHTA and CDR2 is FQGNSA. This CDR3 is 14 amino acids long. The CDR3 bases are TGTGCCAGCAGCTTAGGCCCCTCTGCCGGGGAGCTGTTTTTT. Amino acid sequence: CASSLGPSAGELFF.

The sample holds a few counts of this clone. The DNA of the CDR3 is TGTGCCAGTAGAGTAGGGAGACGGACCGGGGAGCTGTTTTTT. It encodes CASRVGRRTGELFF. The V call is TRBV19, the J call TRBJ2-2, with D possibly matching TRBD2 (5 bases). With 6 bases removed from V and 5 bases from J, the gap between germline ends came to 13 bases. Germline V gene sequence: CDR1 LNHDA, CDR2 SQIVND (reference sequence). The CDR3 consists of 14 residues.

Remarks on this clone: One base away lies a much larger clone, so this may be a sequencing read error. V gene TRBV11-2 combines with J gene TRBJ1-4; D is uncertain. Trimming left V 1 base short and J 0 bases short, with 6 bases between. The CDR3 totals 15 residues. CDR1 is SGHAT and CDR2 is FQNNGV in the germline V gene. The CDR3 DNA follows: TGTGCCAGCAGCTTAGGGGCGTCAACTAATGAAAAACTGTTTTTT. It is translated as CASSLGASTNEKLFF.

The chain carries TRBV27 and TRBJ2-7; D tentatively reads TRBD1 or TRBD2 (5 bases each). The length of the CDR3 is 14 residues. The germline gives CDR1 MNHEY, CDR2 SMNVEV (reference sequence). Trimming took off 4 bases at V and 3 bases at J, with 13 bases between the two ends. In nucleotides, the CDR3 is TGTGCCAGCAGTTCACCGGGACCCGACTACGAGCAGTACTTC. This codes for CASSSPGPDYEQYF.

This chain uses TRBV6-6 with TRBJ2-5; either TRBD1 or TRBD2 may supply D (5 bases each). Germline-derived CDR1 and CDR2 are MNHNY and SVGAGI (reference sequence). V was shortened by 4 bases and J by 5 bases, with 17 bases between the two germline ends. The CDR3 extends over 15 amino acids. The CDR3 sequence is CASSFELGAGETQYF. As DNA, the CDR3 is TGTGCCAGCAGTTTCGAACTAGGGGCCGGCGAGACCCAGTACTTC.

The CDR3 bases are TGTGCTGTCCGGGGGGCGCGTAGCAATCAGCCCCAGCATTTT. Translated, it gives CAVRGARSNQPQHF. The gene calls are TRBV19 and TRBJ1-5, with TRBD1 as a possible D gene (6 bases). In germline, CDR1 is LNHDA, CDR2 SQIVND (reference sequence). There are 14 residues in the CDR3.

The chain couples TRBV6-5 to TRBJ2-7; 8 nucleotides align to TRBD2. This CDR3 contains 15 residues. J was trimmed by 1 base and V by 2 bases; bases with no gene match: 4. Germline assignment: CDR1 MNHEY and CDR2 SVGAGI. CDR3 in DNA: TGTGCCAGCAGTTACGGAAGCGGGAGTTCCTACGAGCAGTACTTC. Translated, it gives CASSYGSGSSYEQYF.

The chain combines TRBV7-2 with TRBJ2-2, with D possibly matching TRBD2 (5 bases). Germline V CDR1 and CDR2: SGHTA, FQGNSA. The CDR3 length is 13 residues. The germline V and J ends were trimmed by 6 bases and 4 bases, with 9 bases remaining between them. The CDR3 sequence is CASRPLATGELFF. CDR3 nucleotides: TGTGCCAGCAGACCTCTAGCCACCGGGGAGCTGTTTTTT.

Comment on this clone: Other DNA variants within this sample encode the same CDR3. The V call is TRBV28, the J call TRBJ1-5, with TRBD1 as a possible D gene (5 bases). The CDR3 runs 14 residues. Trimming took 3 bases from V and 4 from J, leaving 10 bases between them. Germline V gene lookup returns CDR1 MDHEN and CDR2 SYDVKM. CDR3 coding DNA: TGTGCCAGCAGTTTGTCGGGGGGAAATCAGCCCCAGCATTTT. Translation gives CASSLSGGNQPQHF.

This clone was detected once. This chain joins TRBV19 and TRBJ2-3; 7 positions match TRBD1. The V gene's germline CDR1 is LNHDA and CDR2 SQIVND (reference sequence). The CDR3 runs 18 residues. J was trimmed by 5 bases and V by 2 bases; bases with no gene match: 16. The CDR3 loop reads CASSIRRQGPGLGDTQYF. DNA of the CDR3: TGTGCCAGTAGTATACGAAGACAGGGCCCAGGGCTGGGAGATACGCAGTATTTT.

A remark on this clone: Other DNA sequences in the sample encode the same CDR3. The genes are TRBV30 and TRBJ2-5; 7 bases align to TRBD2. This CDR3 has 12 residues. The germline V gene encodes CDR1 GTSNPN and CDR2 SVGIG (reference sequence). V dropped 5 bases and J dropped 4; count of bases not matched to a gene: 4. CDR3 nucleotides: TGTGCCTGGTCCTGGGGGGGAGAGACCCAGTACTTC. This sequence encodes CAWSWGGETQYF.

The V gene is TRBV11-2, the J gene TRBJ2-1; D not certain. The V end was cut by 4 bases, the J end by 0 bases, with 10 bases between. Germline assignment: CDR1 SGHAT and CDR2 FQNNGV. This CDR3 comprises 15 residues. The CDR3 spells CASSSRASSYNEQFF. Written as DNA, the CDR3 is TGTGCCAGCAGCTCTAGGGCCAGCTCCTACAATGAGCAGTTCTTC.

Comment on this clone: Other DNA sequences of this sample code for an identical CDR3. The chain couples TRBV7-6 to TRBJ1-1; D unclear. Germline-derived CDR1 and CDR2 are SGHVS and FNYEAQ. V lost 5 bases and J 2 bases, leaving 9 bases between the germline ends. The CDR3 extends over 13 amino acids. CDR3 sequence: CASSPRTNTEAFF. In DNA, the CDR3 is TGTGCCAGCAGCCCTAGGACTAACACTGAAGCTTTCTTT.

V and J are TRBV28 and TRBJ1-2, with 7 bases identical to TRBD1. The CDR3 totals 14 residues. CDR1 is MDHEN, CDR2 SYDVKM, per germline. J gave up 4 bases and V 5 bases, and 7 bases lay outside the gene matches. The CDR3 loop is CASSLGQDFYGYTF. CDR3 nucleotide sequence: TGTGCCAGCAGTCTCGGACAGGATTTCTATGGCTACACCTTC.

The chain is built from TRBV9 and TRBJ2-5; tentatively, D is TRBD2 (5 bases). This CDR3 contains 14 residues. CDR1 and CDR2 (germline): SGDLS, YYNGEE. The ends were cut back, 2 bases at V and 4 bases at J, with 12 bases in the middle. This chain's CDR3 is CASSVGLAPETQYF. In nucleotides, the CDR3 is TGTGCCAGCAGCGTTGGGCTAGCCCCAGAGACCCAGTACTTC.

The chain recombines TRBV9 with TRBJ2-5; D gene unclear. Germline V lookup: CDR1 SGDLS, CDR2 YYNGEE. The CDR3 spans 14 residues. V was trimmed by 0 bases and J by 1 base, leaving 7 bases between them. The CDR3 loop is CASSVGHAQETQYF. The CDR3 DNA sequence: TGTGCCAGCAGCGTAGGTCACGCCCAAGAGACCCAGTACTTC.

Comments on this clone: The sample holds other DNA sequences that translate to the same CDR3. The chain recombines TRBV30 with TRBJ1-5, with D uncertain. CDR1 is GTSNPN and CDR2 is SVGIG in the germline V gene (reference sequence). The CDR3 is 13 amino acids. The germline V and J ends were trimmed by 2 bases and 2 bases, with 7 bases remaining between them. CDR3 region: CAWSSGGNQPQHF. DNA of the CDR3: TGTGCCTGGAGTTCGGGCGGCAATCAGCCCCAGCATTTT.

This clone was seen just once. The genes are TRBV7-8 and TRBJ1-5; TRBD1 aligns across 7 bases. The CDR3 spans 15 residues. The trim removed 2 bases at V and 1 base at J, leaving 2 bases unmatched. Per germline, CDR1 SGHVS and CDR2 FQNEAQ. CDR3 nucleotide sequence: TGTGCCAGCAGCTTACCGGGACAGAGCAATCAGCCCCAGCATTTT. As protein: CASSLPGQSNQPQHF.

This sequence joins TRBV4-3 and TRBJ2-3; D not certain. The V gene lost 2 bases and the J gene lost 6 bases, with 9 bases spanning the gap. Per the germline V gene, CDR1 is LGHNA and CDR2 is YSLEER. CDR3 length: 13 residues. The CDR3 DNA is TGCGCCAGCAGCCAATTCCGGCTGGATACGCAGTATTTT. It is translated as CASSQFRLDTQYF.

The rearrangement uses TRBV5-6 and TRBJ2-7, with a weak D call TRBD2 (5 bases). V shed 2 bases and J shed 0 bases, with 9 bases lying between them. CDR1 is SGHDT and CDR2 is YYEEEE in the germline V gene. This CDR3 is 14 amino acids long. CDR3 bases: TGTGCCAGCAGCTTTGGACTCGACTCCTACGAGCAGTACTTC. Its translation is CASSFGLDSYEQYF.

This chain uses TRBV18 with TRBJ2-1; TRBD2 is a possible D gene (7 bases). The CDR3 loop spans 16 amino acids. CDR1 is KGHSH and CDR2 is LQKENI in the germline V gene. Trimming left V 5 bases short and J 3 bases short, with 17 bases between. CDR3 nucleotides: TGTGCCAGCTCAGCCATCGCGGGGGCCAGCTACAATGAGCAGTTCTTC. Translation: CASSAIAGASYNEQFF. Full variable domain (outside the CDR3, taken from reference TRBV18 and TRBJ2-1): NAGVMQNPRHLVRRRGQEARLRCSPMKGHSHVYWYRQLPEEGLKFMVYLQKENIIDESGMPKERFSAEFPKEGPSILRIQQVVRGDSAAYFCASSAIAGASYNEQFFGPGTRLTVL.

The chain carries TRBV28 and TRBJ1-1, with D perhaps matching TRBD1 (6 bases). This CDR3 is built from 13 residues. Trimming pared 7 bases from V and 3 bases from J, leaving 12 bases between. Germline assignment: CDR1 MDHEN and CDR2 SYDVKM. CDR3 coding DNA: TGTGCCAGCAATACACAGGGCTACACTGAAGCTTTCTTT. Translation: CASNTQGYTEAFF.

The rearrangement uses TRBV5-1 and TRBJ1-4, with TRBD1 identical over 8 bases. Germline trimming cut 4 bases from V and 8 bases from J; bases unmatched to any gene: 7. The germline V gene encodes CDR1 SGHRS and CDR2 YFSETQ. The CDR3 length is 14 residues. CDR3 region: CASSPGQAREKLFF. For the CDR3, the DNA is TGCGCCAGCAGCCCGGGACAGGCGCGAGAAAAACTGTTTTTT.